This T cell receptor beta chain originates from a study of blood T cell repertoires in COVID-19. After removal of 4 bases from V and 8 bases from J, the junction contained 10 bases not matched to a gene. Germline CDR1 reads MNHEY; CDR2 reads SVGAGI. The CDR3 extends over 14 amino acids. Produced via immunoSEQ multiplex PCR; TCRdb's table is partial and in-frame only. Of about 37,000 clones in the sample, about 85% are singletons; the top ten hold 3% to 3.5%. Patients from Seattle were sampled longitudinally, starting during active infection. Sequencing was done on a sample of peripheral blood. The chain uses TRBV6-5 and TRBJ1-2; 7 bases map to TRBD1. This sequence originates from a man in his 70s with COVID-19, enrolled during active disease. The CDR3 DNA sequence: TGTGCCAGCAGTTCCGTCGGGACAGCCAAGGGCTACACCTTC. This translates into CASSSVGTAKGYTF.